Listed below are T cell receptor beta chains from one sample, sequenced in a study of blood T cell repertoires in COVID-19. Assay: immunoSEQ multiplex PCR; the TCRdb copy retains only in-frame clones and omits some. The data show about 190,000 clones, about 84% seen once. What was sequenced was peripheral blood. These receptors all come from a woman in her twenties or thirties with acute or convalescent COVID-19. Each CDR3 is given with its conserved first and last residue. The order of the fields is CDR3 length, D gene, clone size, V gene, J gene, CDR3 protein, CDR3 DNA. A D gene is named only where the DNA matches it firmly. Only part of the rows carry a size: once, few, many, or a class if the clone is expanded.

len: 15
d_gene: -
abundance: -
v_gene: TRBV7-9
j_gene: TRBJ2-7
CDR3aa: CASSSTSKTPYEQYF
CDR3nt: TGTGCCAGCAGCTCTACTAGTAAGACACCCTACGAGCAGTACTTC

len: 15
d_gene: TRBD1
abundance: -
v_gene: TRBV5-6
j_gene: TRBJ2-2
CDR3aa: CASSFGTGQTGELFF
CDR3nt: TGTGCCAGCAGCTTCGGGACAGGGCAGACCGGGGAGCTGTTTTTT

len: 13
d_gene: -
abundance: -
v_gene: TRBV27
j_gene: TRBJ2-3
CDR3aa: CASSSSRADTQYF
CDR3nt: TGTGCCAGCAGTTCGAGCCGCGCAGATACGCAGTATTTT

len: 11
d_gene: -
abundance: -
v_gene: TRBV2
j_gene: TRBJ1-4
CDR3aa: CAGGTNEKLFF
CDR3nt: TGTGCCGGCGGGACTAATGAAAAACTGTTTTTT

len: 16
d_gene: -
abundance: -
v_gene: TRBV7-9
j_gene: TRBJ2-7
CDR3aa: CASSLLGADLSYEQYF
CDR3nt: TGTGCCAGCAGCTTATTAGGGGCGGACCTCTCCTACGAGCAGTACTTC

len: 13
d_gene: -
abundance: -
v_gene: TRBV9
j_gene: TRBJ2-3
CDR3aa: CASSHRGADTQYF
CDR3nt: TGTGCCAGCAGCCACCGCGGGGCAGATACGCAGTATTTT

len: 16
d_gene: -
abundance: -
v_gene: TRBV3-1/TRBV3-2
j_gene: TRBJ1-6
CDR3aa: CASSQGGARGNSPLHF
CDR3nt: TGTGCCAGCAGCCAGGGTGGAGCCCGGGGGAATTCACCCCTCCACTTT

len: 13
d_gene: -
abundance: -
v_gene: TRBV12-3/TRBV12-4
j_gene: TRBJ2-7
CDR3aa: CASSSPPGTQQYF
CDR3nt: TGTGCCAGCAGTTCCCCCCCTGGGACTCAGCAGTACTTC

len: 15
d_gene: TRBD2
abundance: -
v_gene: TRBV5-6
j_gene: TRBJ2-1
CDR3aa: CASRGLAGFYNEQFF
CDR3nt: TGTGCCAGCAGGGGACTAGCGGGGTTTTACAATGAGCAGTTCTTC

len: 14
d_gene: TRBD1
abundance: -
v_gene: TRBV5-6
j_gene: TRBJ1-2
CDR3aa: CASSWRDREYGYTF
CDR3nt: TGTGCCAGCAGCTGGAGGGACAGGGAGTATGGCTACACCTTC

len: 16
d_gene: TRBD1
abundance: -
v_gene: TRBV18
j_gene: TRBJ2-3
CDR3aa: CASRFAGQGIRDTQYF
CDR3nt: TGTGCCAGCCGATTCGCCGGACAGGGCATAAGGGATACGCAGTATTTT

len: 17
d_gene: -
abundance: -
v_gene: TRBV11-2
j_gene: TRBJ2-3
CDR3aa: CASSSLGSHPRTDTQYF
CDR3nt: TGTGCCAGCAGCTCCCTCGGTAGTCACCCGCGAACAGATACGCAGTATTTT

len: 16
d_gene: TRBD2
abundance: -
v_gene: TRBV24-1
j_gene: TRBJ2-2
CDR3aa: CATSGTSGRWTGELFF
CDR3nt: TGTGCCACCAGCGGGACTAGCGGGAGGTGGACCGGGGAGCTGTTTTTT

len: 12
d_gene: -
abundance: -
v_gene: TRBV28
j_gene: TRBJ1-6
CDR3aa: CASSFGNSPLHF
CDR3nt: TGTGCCAGCAGTTTCGGGAATTCACCCCTCCACTTT

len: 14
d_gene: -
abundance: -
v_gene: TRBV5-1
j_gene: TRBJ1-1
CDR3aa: CASAQQTVNTEAFF
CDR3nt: TGCGCCAGCGCCCAACAGACAGTGAACACTGAAGCTTTCTTT

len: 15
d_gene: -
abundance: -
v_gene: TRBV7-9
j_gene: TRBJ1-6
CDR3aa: CASSLAGTENSPLHF
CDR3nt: TGTGCCAGCAGCTTAGCGGGGACTGAGAATTCACCCCTCCACTTT

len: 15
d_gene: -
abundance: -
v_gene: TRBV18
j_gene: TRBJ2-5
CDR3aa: CASSPLFTDQETQYF
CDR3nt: TGTGCCAGCTCACCACTCTTCACAGACCAAGAGACCCAGTACTTC

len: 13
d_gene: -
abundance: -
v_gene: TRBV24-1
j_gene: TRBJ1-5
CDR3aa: CATSYGGNQPQHF
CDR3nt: TGTGCCACCTCCTATGGGGGGAATCAGCCCCAGCATTTT

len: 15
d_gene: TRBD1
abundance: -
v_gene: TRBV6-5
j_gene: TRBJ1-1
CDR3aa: CASSNRGLRNTEAFF
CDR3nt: TGTGCCAGCAGCAACAGGGGGCTCAGGAACACTGAAGCTTTCTTT

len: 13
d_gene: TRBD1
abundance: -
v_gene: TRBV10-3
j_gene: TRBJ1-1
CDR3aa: CAIRGGPNTEAFF
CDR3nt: TGTGCCATCAGAGGGGGCCCGAACACTGAAGCTTTCTTT

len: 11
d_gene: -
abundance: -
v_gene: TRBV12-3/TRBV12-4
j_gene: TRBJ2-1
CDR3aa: CASSSSREQFF
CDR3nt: TGTGCCAGCAGTTCGTCCCGGGAGCAGTTCTTC

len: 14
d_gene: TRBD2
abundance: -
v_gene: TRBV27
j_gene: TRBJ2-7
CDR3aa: CASSLGGRGYEQYF
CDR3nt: TGTGCCAGCAGTTTGGGCGGGAGGGGCTACGAGCAGTACTTC

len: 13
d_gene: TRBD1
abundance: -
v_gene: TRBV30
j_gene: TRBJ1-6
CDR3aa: CALRGQINSPLHF
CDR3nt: TGTGCCCTAAGGGGACAGATTAATTCACCCCTCCACTTT

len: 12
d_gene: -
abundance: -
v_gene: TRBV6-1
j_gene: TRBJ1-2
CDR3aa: CASSEVANSYTF
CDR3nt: TGTGCCAGCAGTGAAGTAGCTAATAGCTACACCTTC

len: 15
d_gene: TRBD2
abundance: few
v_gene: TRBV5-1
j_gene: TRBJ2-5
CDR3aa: CASSLGPGGQETQYF
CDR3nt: TGCGCCAGCAGCCTGGGGCCGGGGGGACAAGAGACCCAGTACTTC

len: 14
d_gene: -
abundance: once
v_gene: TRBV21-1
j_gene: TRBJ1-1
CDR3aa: CASSKRRGGTEAFF
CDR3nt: TGTGCCAGCAGCAAACGGAGGGGGGGTACTGAAGCTTTCTTT

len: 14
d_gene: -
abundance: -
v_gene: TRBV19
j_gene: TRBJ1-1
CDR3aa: CASTLWGPTDEAFF
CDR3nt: TGTGCCAGTACCTTGTGGGGCCCGACGGACGAAGCTTTCTTT

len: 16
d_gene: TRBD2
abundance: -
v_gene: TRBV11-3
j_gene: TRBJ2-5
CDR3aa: CASSLRTTSGRETQYF
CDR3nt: TGTGCCAGCAGCCTCCGAACGACTAGCGGGAGAGAGACCCAGTACTTC

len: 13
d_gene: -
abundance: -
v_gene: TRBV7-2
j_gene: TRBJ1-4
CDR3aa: CASSLTHRDKLFF
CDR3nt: TGTGCCAGCAGCTTAACTCACAGGGATAAACTGTTTTTT

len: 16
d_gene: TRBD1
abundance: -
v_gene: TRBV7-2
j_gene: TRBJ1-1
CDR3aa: CASSVYSGTANTEAFF
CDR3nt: TGTGCCAGCAGCGTATACTCCGGGACAGCGAACACTGAAGCTTTCTTT

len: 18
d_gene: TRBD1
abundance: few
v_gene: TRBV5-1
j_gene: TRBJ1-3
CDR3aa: CASSLEGDRVHSGNTIYF
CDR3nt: TGCGCCAGCAGCTTGGAGGGCGACAGGGTACACTCTGGAAACACCATATATTTT

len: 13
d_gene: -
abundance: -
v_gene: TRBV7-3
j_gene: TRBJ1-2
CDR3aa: CASSLQGNYGYTF
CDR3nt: TGTGCCAGCAGCCTCCAGGGGAACTATGGCTACACCTTC

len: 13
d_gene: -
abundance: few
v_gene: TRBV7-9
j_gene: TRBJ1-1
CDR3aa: CASKTAMNTEAFF
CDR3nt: TGTGCCAGTAAGACTGCGATGAACACTGAAGCTTTCTTT

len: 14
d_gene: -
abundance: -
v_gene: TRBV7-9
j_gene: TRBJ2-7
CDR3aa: CASSLPGPGYEQYF
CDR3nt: TGTGCCAGCAGCTTACCTGGTCCCGGTTACGAGCAGTACTTC

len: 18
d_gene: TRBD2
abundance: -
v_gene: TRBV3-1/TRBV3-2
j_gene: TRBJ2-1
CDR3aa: CASSPTSGGVGFYNEQFF
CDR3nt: TGTGCCAGCAGCCCGACTAGCGGGGGGGTCGGTTTCTACAATGAGCAGTTCTTC

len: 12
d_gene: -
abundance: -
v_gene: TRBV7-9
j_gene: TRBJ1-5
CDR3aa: CASSSRDQPQHF
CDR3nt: TGTGCCAGCAGCTCCAGGGATCAGCCCCAGCATTTT

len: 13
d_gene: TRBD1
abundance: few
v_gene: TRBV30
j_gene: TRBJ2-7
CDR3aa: CAWAKFRDRKQYF
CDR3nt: TGTGCCTGGGCTAAATTCCGGGACAGGAAGCAGTACTTC

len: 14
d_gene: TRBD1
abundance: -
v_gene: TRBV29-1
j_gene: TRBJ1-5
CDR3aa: CSVSSTGGNQPQHF
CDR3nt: TGCAGCGTCTCGAGTACAGGGGGCAATCAGCCCCAGCATTTT

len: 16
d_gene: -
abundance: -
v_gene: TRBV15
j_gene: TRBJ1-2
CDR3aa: CATSRDMRVELYGYTF
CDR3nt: TGTGCCACCAGCAGAGATATGAGGGTTGAGCTTTATGGCTACACCTTC

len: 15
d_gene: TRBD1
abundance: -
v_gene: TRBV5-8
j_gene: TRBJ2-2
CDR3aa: CASGTGTGGIGELFF
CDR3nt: TGTGCCAGCGGTACCGGGACAGGGGGCATCGGGGAGCTGTTTTTT